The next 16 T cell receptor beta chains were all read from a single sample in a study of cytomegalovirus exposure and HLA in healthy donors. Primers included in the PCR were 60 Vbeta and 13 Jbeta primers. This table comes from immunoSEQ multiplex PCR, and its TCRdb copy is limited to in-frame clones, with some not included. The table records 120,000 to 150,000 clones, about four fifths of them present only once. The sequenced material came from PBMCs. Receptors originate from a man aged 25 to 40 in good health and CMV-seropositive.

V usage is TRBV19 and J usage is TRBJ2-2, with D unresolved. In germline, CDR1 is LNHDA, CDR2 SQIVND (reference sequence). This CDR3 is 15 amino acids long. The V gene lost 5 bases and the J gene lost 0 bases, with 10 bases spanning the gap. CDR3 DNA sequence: TGTGCCAGTAGTTATAAGAGCGCGAACACCGGGGAGCTGTTTTTT. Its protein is CASSYKSANTGELFF.

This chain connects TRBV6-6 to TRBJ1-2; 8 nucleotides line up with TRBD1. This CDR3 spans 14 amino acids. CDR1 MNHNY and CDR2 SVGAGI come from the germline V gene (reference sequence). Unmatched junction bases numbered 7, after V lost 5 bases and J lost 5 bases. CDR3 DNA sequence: TGTGCCAGCAGTAGACAGACAGGGGATTATGGCTACACCTTC. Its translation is CASSRQTGDYGYTF.

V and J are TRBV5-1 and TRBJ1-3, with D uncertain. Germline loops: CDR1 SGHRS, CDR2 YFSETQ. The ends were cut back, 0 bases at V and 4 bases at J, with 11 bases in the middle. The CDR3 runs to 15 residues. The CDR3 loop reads CASSLVSGGGNTIYF. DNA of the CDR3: TGCGCCAGCAGCTTGGTCTCAGGAGGGGGAAACACCATATATTTT.

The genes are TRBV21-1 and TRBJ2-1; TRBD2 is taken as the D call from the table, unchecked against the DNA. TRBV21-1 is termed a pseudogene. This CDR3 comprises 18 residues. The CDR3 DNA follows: TGTGCCAGCAGCAAAGTTCTGACTAGCGGGAGTGTCGTCAATGAGCAGTTCTTC. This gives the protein CASSKVLTSGSVVNEQFF.

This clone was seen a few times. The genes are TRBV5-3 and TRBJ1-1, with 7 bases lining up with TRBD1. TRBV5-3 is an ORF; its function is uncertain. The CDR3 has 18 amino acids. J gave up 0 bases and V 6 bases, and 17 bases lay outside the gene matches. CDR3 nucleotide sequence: TGTGCCAGAACACGCCGGGACAGAGAGGAACCCATGAACACTGAAGCTTTCTTT. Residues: CARTRRDREEPMNTEAFF.

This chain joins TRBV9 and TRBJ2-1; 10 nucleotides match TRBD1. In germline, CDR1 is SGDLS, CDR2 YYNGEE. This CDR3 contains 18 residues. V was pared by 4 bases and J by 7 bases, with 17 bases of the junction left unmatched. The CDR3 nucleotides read TGTGCCAGCAGCCCAAGAGGAATCCGGGACAGGGGTTGGAATGAGCAGTTCTTC. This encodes CASSPRGIRDRGWNEQFF. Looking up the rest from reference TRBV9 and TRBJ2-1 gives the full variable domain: DSGVTQTPKHLITATGQRVTLRCSPRSGDLSVYWYQQSLDQGLQFLIQYYNGEERAKGNILERFSAQQFPDLHSELNLSSLELGDSALYFCASSPRGIRDRGWNEQFFGPGTRLTVL.

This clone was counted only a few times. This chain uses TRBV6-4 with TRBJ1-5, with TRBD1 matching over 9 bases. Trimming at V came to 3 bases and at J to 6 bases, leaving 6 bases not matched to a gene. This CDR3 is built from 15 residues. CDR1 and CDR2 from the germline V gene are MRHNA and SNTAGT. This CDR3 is CASSEDGTGSQPQHF. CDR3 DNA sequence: TGTGCCAGCAGTGAAGACGGGACAGGGAGTCAGCCCCAGCATTTT.

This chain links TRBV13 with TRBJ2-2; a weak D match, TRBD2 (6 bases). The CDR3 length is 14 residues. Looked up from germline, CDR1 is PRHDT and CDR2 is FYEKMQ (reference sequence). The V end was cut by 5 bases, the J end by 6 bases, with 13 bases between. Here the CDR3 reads CASSPPEGAGELFF. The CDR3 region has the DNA TGTGCCAGCAGCCCACCGGAGGGAGCCGGGGAGCTGTTTTTT.

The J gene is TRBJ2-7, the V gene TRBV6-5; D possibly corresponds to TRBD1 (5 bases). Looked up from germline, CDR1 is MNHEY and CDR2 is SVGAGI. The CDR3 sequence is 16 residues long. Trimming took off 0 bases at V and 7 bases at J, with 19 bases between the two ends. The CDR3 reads CASSYSMGKGPGEQYF. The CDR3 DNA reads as TGTGCCAGCAGTTACTCGATGGGAAAGGGCCCAGGGGAGCAGTACTTC.

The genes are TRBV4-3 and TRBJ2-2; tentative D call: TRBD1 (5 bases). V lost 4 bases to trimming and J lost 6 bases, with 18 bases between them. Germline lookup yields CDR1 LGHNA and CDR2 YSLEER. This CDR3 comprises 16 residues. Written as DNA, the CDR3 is TGCGCCAGCAGCCTGCAGGGCCTCGTTGATGCCGGGGAGCTGTTTTTT. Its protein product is CASSLQGLVDAGELFF.

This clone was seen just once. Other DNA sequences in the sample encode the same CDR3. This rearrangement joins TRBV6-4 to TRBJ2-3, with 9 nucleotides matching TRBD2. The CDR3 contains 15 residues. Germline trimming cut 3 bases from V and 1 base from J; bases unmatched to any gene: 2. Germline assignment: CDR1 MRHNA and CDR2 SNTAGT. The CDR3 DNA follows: TGTGCCAGCAGTGAAATAGCGGGGGGCACAGATACGCAGTATTTT. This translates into CASSEIAGGTDTQYF.

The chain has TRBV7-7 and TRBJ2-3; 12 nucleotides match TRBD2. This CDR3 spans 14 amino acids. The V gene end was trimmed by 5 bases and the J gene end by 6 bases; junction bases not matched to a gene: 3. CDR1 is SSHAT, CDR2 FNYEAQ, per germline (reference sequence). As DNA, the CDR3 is TGTGCCAGCAGCCTCGGGACTAGCGGGGATACGCAGTATTTT. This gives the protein CASSLGTSGDTQYF.

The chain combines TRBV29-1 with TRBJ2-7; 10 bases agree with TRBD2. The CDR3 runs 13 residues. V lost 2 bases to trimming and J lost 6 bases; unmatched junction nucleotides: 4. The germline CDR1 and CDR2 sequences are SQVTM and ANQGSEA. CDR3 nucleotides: TGCAGCGTTGAAAAGCGGGGGGGCGTCGAGCAGTACTTC. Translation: CSVEKRGGVEQYF.

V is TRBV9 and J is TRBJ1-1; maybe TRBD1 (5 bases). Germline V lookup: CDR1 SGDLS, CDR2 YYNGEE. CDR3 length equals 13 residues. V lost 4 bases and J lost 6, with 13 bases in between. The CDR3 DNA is TGTGCCAGCAGCTCCGGGGGAGGGTCTGAAGCTTTCTTT. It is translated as CASSSGGGSEAFF.

CDR3 sequence: CASSLGRLGRGGTDTQYF. The CDR3 DNA reads as TGTGCCAGCAGCTTGGGGCGGCTAGGGCGGGGGGGCACAGATACGCAGTATTTT. The genes are TRBV5-6 and TRBJ2-3, with 8 bases lining up with TRBD2. The CDR3 covers 18 residues. With V trimmed by 0 bases and J by 1 base, 10 bases remained unmatched. CDR1 is SGHDT and CDR2 is YYEEEE in the germline V gene.

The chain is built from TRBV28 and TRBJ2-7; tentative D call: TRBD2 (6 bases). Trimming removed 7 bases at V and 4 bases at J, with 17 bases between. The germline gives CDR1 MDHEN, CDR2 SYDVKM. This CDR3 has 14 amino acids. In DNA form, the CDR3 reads TGTGCCAGCATAAGTATGGGGGGAAATTACGAGCAGTACTTC. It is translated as CASISMGGNYEQYF.